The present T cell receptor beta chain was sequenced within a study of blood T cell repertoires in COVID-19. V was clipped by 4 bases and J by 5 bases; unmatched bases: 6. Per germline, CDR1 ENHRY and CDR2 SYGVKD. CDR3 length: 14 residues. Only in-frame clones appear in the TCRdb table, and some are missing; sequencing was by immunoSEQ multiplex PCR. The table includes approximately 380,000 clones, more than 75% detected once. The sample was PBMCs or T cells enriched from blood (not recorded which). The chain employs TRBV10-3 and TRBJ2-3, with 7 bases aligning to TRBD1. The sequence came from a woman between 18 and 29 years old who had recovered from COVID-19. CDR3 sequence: CAISGSTGEDTQYF. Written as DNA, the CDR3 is TGTGCCATCAGTGGCAGTACAGGGGAAGATACGCAGTATTTT.